One sample yielded the 29 T cell receptor beta chains listed below, sequenced in a study of shared clonotypes between healthy human individuals. Measured with immunoSEQ multiplex PCR; TCRdb has only the in-frame clones, and not every one. The sample records some 510,000 clones, 79% being singletons. Sequencing input: PBMCs. The receptors come from a woman aged 40 to 49 in good health. Some clones in this sample may be carry-over from other donors' samples.

This sequence joins TRBV29-1 and TRBJ1-2; D might be TRBD1 (6 bases). Trimming removed 4 bases at V and 1 base at J, with 7 bases between. Germline V gene data show CDR1 as SQVTM and CDR2 as ANQGSEA. The length of the CDR3 is 12 residues. The CDR3 region is CSVGDINYGYTF. DNA of the CDR3: TGCAGCGTTGGGGACATTAACTATGGCTACACCTTC.

The chain carries TRBV2 and TRBJ1-1; D is possibly TRBD1 (5 bases). This CDR3 is built from 14 residues. V lost 4 bases and J 1 base, leaving 10 bases between the germline ends. The germline V gene encodes CDR1 SNHLY and CDR2 FYNNEI. CDR3 sequence (DNA): TGTGCCAGCAGTGTAGAGGGGTCGAACACTGAAGCTTTCTTT. Protein product: CASSVEGSNTEAFF.

The chain combines TRBV28 with TRBJ1-2; D not certain. Trimming removed 6 bases from V and 2 bases from J, with 7 bases in between. This CDR3 region has 12 residues. Germline V gives CDR1 MDHEN, CDR2 SYDVKM. CDR3 amino acids: CASRGSNYGYTF. CDR3 nucleotides: TGTGCCAGCAGGGGCAGCAACTATGGCTACACCTTC.

Concerning this clone: Other nucleotide sequences in the sample specify the same CDR3. The chain is built from TRBV9 and TRBJ1-2; maybe TRBD1 (6 bases). The CDR3 covers 14 residues. Between the trimmed V and J ends, which lost 0 bases and 3 bases, there was a span of 9 bases. Germline values: CDR1 SGDLS, CDR2 YYNGEE. CDR3 sequence: CASSVGGGDYGYTF. The CDR3 DNA is TGTGCCAGCAGCGTAGGAGGGGGTGACTATGGCTACACCTTC.

The chain joins TRBV2 to TRBJ2-3, with D possibly matching TRBD2 (6 bases). From germline, CDR1 is SNHLY and CDR2 FYNNEI. This CDR3 contains 14 residues. V shed 10 bases and J shed 3 bases, with 17 bases lying between them. The CDR3 nucleotides read TGTGCCATTATGCAGGAGCGGGCTACAGATACGCAGTATTTT. It translates to CAIMQERATDTQYF. The whole variable domain, filled in from reference TRBV2 and TRBJ2-3, reads EPEVTQTPSHQVTQMGQEVILRCVPISNHLYFYWYRQILGQKVEFLVSFYNNEISEKSEIFDDQFSVERPDGSNFTLKIRSTKLEDSAMYFCAIMQERATDTQYFGPGTRLTVL.

This rearrangement joins TRBV7-9 to TRBJ2-1, with TRBD2 as a possible D gene (5 bases). This CDR3 comprises 15 residues. V was trimmed by 5 bases and J by 4 bases, leaving 15 bases between them. Germline assignment: CDR1 SEHNR and CDR2 FQNEAQ (reference sequence). The CDR3 DNA is TGTGCCAGCAGCACCGGAAGAAGGGAGTACAATGAGCAGTTCTTC. Encoded protein: CASSTGRREYNEQFF.

The sample holds one count of this clone. The genes are TRBV10-2 and TRBJ2-1, with 8 bases aligning to TRBD2. This CDR3 contains 13 residues. Germline V gene lookup returns CDR1 WSHSY and CDR2 SAAADI. The ends lost 3 bases at V and 7 bases at J; junction bases unmatched: 2. For the CDR3, the DNA is TGCGCCAGCAGTGATAGCGGGATTAATGAGCAGTTCTTC. Translated, it gives CASSDSGINEQFF.

The chain is built from TRBV4-1 and TRBJ2-5; 10 bases are a match to TRBD2. The CDR3 contains 18 residues. The germline CDR1 and CDR2 sequences are MGHRA and YSYEKL. V shed 2 bases and J 7 bases; nucleotides not matched to a gene: 16. CDR3 sequence: CASSQQDSQAGGPATQYF. DNA of the CDR3: TGCGCCAGCAGCCAACAAGATAGCCAAGCGGGAGGGCCGGCGACCCAGTACTTC.

The V gene is TRBV18, the J gene TRBJ1-5, with 12 bases identical to TRBD1. Per the germline V gene, CDR1 is KGHSH and CDR2 is LQKENI. Trimming took 3 bases from V and 5 from J; bases not matched to a gene: 5. The CDR3 totals 16 residues. The CDR3 sequence: CASSPGQGAADQPQHF. The CDR3 bases are TGTGCCAGCTCACCGGGACAGGGGGCGGCCGATCAGCCCCAGCATTTT.

This clone was counted a single time. V and J are TRBV7-8 and TRBJ1-1, with a weak D call TRBD1 (5 bases). CDR3 length equals 15 residues. Germline assignment: CDR1 SGHVS and CDR2 FQNEAQ. Trimming left V 1 base short and J 4 bases short, with 13 bases between. CDR3: CASSLVVWGGTEAFF. The DNA for the CDR3 is TGTGCCAGCAGCTTAGTGGTCTGGGGGGGCACTGAAGCTTTCTTT.

The gene calls are TRBV4-2 and TRBJ2-5, with 10 bases that match TRBD2. The CDR3 is 16 residues long. CDR1 is LGHNA, CDR2 YNFKEQ, per germline. Germline trimming cut 0 bases from V and 5 bases from J; bases unmatched to any gene: 6. CDR3 in DNA: TGTGCCAGCAGCCAAGAGACGAGCGGGAGGGGGGAGACCCAGTACTTC. Encoded protein: CASSQETSGRGETQYF.

V usage is TRBV11-3 and J usage is TRBJ2-1, with D perhaps TRBD2 (6 bases). Germline CDR1 is SGHNT and CDR2 is YENEEA. This CDR3 is 15 amino acids long. V was shortened by 1 base and J by 4 bases, with 11 bases between the two germline ends. Here the CDR3 DNA reads TGTGCCAGCAGCTTAGGGGGGGATACATACAATGAGCAGTTCTTC. Protein: CASSLGGDTYNEQFF.

This chain links TRBV6-6 with TRBJ1-1; D gene unclear. Looked up from germline, CDR1 is MNHNY and CDR2 is SVGAGI (reference sequence). V was pared by 4 bases and J by 1 base, with 10 bases between. CDR3 length: 14 residues. CDR3 bases: TGTGCCAGCAGTTCCCAGGCGTCGAACACTGAAGCTTTCTTT. Translation: CASSSQASNTEAFF.

This chain joins TRBV11-2 and TRBJ2-7; D uncertain. The CDR3 runs to 15 residues. V was clipped by 5 bases and J by 7 bases, with 21 bases between them. Germline V lookup: CDR1 SGHAT, CDR2 FQNNGV. CDR3 amino acids: CASSPYSPRVAEQYF. The DNA for the CDR3 is TGTGCCAGCAGCCCTTATTCCCCCCGAGTTGCAGAGCAGTACTTC.

The chain combines TRBV2 with TRBJ1-2, with D perhaps TRBD1 (6 bases). This CDR3 comprises 14 residues. Trimming removed 2 bases from V and 6 bases from J, with 13 bases in between. Germline V gene lookup returns CDR1 SNHLY and CDR2 FYNNEI. The CDR3 is CASSERGRGNGYTF. CDR3 bases: TGTGCCAGCAGTGAAAGGGGCAGGGGAAATGGCTACACCTTC.

This clone was observed a handful of times. The V call is TRBV19, the J call TRBJ1-3; no clear D gene. With 5 bases removed from V and 4 bases from J, the gap between germline ends came to 15 bases. The germline CDR1 and CDR2 sequences are LNHDA and SQIVND (reference sequence). This CDR3 region has 15 residues. In nucleotides, the CDR3 is TGTGCCAGTAGTCCTAGGACGGCCACGGGAAACACCATATATTTT. Translating gives CASSPRTATGNTIYF.

The chain carries TRBV28 and TRBJ2-3; weak D call: TRBD1 (6 bases). The CDR3 totals 13 residues. CDR1 is MDHEN and CDR2 is SYDVKM in the germline V gene. The germline V and J ends were trimmed by 3 bases and 9 bases, with 13 bases remaining between them. The CDR3 sequence: CASSLTGYGTQYF. The CDR3 bases are TGTGCCAGCAGTTTGACAGGTTACGGAACGCAGTATTTT. Combining the CDR3 with reference TRBV28 and TRBJ2-3 gives the whole variable domain DVKVTQSSRYLVKRTGEKVFLECVQDMDHENMFWYRQDPGLGLRLIYFSYDVKMKEKGDIPEGYSVSREKKERFSLILESASTNQTSMYLCASSLTGYGTQYFGPGTRLTVL.

The chain employs TRBV27 and TRBJ2-7, with 7 bases identical to TRBD2. Germline V lookup: CDR1 MNHEY, CDR2 SMNVEV (reference sequence). The CDR3 consists of 16 residues. V shed 5 bases and J 5 bases; nucleotides not matched to a gene: 15. The CDR3 protein is CASSIGAVGGSDEQYF. The CDR3 nucleotides read TGTGCCAGCAGTATCGGGGCCGTGGGAGGGAGTGACGAGCAGTACTTC.

V is TRBV28 and J is TRBJ2-7; 7 bases are shared with TRBD1. This CDR3 is 14 amino acids long. With 6 bases clipped from V and 6 bases from J, the junction kept 11 bases outside the gene matches. The germline V gene encodes CDR1 MDHEN and CDR2 SYDVKM. This chain's CDR3 is CASSRAGGSFEQYF. The CDR3 DNA reads as TGTGCCAGCAGCAGAGCAGGGGGATCTTTCGAGCAGTACTTC.

The chain combines TRBV7-2 with TRBJ1-2; TRBD1 agrees at 10 bases. The CDR3 sequence is 15 residues long. V lost 6 bases and J lost 0; bases outside the gene matches: 4. The germline CDR1 and CDR2 sequences are SGHTA and FQGNSA. The CDR3 coding sequence is TGTGCCAGCAGTCGACAGGGGGCAGCTAACTATGGCTACACCTTC. Encoded protein: CASSRQGAANYGYTF. Filled out from reference TRBV7-2 and TRBJ1-2, the complete variable domain reads GAGVSQSPSNKVTEKGKDVELRCDPISGHTALYWYRQSLGQGLEFLIYFQGNSAPDKSGLPSDRFSAERTGGSVSTLTIQRTQQEDSAVYLCASSRQGAANYGYTFGSGTRLTVV.

This clone was counted a few times. J is TRBJ2-3 and V is TRBV30, with 13 positions matching TRBD2. V lost 2 bases, J lost 5 bases, and 1 base stayed unmatched. This CDR3 is built from 14 residues. Germline V lookup: CDR1 GTSNPN, CDR2 SVGIG (reference sequence). As DNA, the CDR3 is TGTGCCTGGAGTCGGACTAGCGGGGGAGATACGCAGTATTTT. This codes for CAWSRTSGGDTQYF.

V is TRBV28 and J is TRBJ1-1, with D unresolved. Germline CDR1 MDHEN, CDR2 SYDVKM. This CDR3 has 13 amino acids. V lost 2 bases to trimming and J lost 6 bases, with 10 bases between them. CDR3 residues: CASSLGQFAEAFF. The CDR3 DNA sequence: TGTGCCAGCAGTTTAGGGCAGTTTGCTGAAGCTTTCTTT.

The chain recombines TRBV5-1 with TRBJ1-1; unclear D gene. From germline, CDR1 is SGHRS and CDR2 YFSETQ. Trimming pared 5 bases from V and 0 bases from J, leaving 11 bases between. The CDR3 loop spans 14 amino acids. The chain's CDR3 is CASSQTGVNTEAFF. CDR3 coding DNA: TGCGCCAGCAGTCAGACCGGCGTGAACACTGAAGCTTTCTTT.

J is TRBJ2-3 and V is TRBV7-2; the match to TRBD2 covers 10 bases. Germline V CDR1 and CDR2: SGHTA, FQGNSA. The CDR3 runs to 17 residues. J lost 7 bases, V lost 2 bases, and 12 bases had no gene match. CDR3 DNA sequence: TGTGCCAGCAGCTTAAACTACGCTAGCGGGAGCGGAAATACGCAGTATTTT. Protein product: CASSLNYASGSGNTQYF.

The rearrangement joins TRBV19 to TRBJ2-7; TRBD1 matches at 11 bases. Trimming took 8 bases from V and 3 from J; bases not matched to a gene: 9. Looked up from germline, CDR1 is LNHDA and CDR2 is SQIVND (reference sequence). The CDR3 length is 15 residues. CDR3 sequence: CASSRDRGFRYEQYF. CDR3 DNA: TGTGCCAGTTCCCGGGACAGGGGGTTCCGCTACGAGCAGTACTTC.

This sequence joins TRBV28 and TRBJ2-7, with D possibly called TRBD1 or TRBD2 (5 bases each). Trimming stripped 2 bases from V and 7 bases from J, with 24 bases between. This CDR3 has 17 amino acids. Germline CDR1 is MDHEN and CDR2 is SYDVKM. CDR3 sequence reads: CASSLGGASPLGVEQYF. The DNA of the CDR3 is TGTGCCAGCAGTTTAGGTGGGGCTAGCCCGCTGGGAGTGGAGCAGTACTTC. Filled out from reference TRBV28 and TRBJ2-7, the complete variable domain reads DVKVTQSSRYLVKRTGEKVFLECVQDMDHENMFWYRQDPGLGLRLIYFSYDVKMKEKGDIPEGYSVSREKKERFSLILESASTNQTSMYLCASSLGGASPLGVEQYFGPGTRLTVT.

The chain carries TRBV29-1 and TRBJ2-7; 7 positions match TRBD1. The germline V gene encodes CDR1 SQVTM and CDR2 ANQGSEA. Trimming cost V 7 bases and J 3 bases; bases outside gene matches: 9. This CDR3 spans 13 amino acids. The CDR3 sequence: CSASGTERYEQYF. The CDR3 region has the DNA TGCAGCGCATCCGGGACAGAGCGCTACGAGCAGTACTTC.

The chain combines TRBV9 with TRBJ2-1; D tentatively fits TRBD1 or TRBD2 (5 bases each). Per the germline V gene, CDR1 is SGDLS and CDR2 is YYNGEE. The CDR3 runs 16 residues. Trimming shortened V by 3 bases and J by 1 base, and 14 bases separated the two germline ends. The CDR3 is CASSETGRVSYNEQFF. In DNA, the CDR3 is TGTGCCAGCAGCGAAACGGGACGTGTATCCTACAATGAGCAGTTCTTC.

This clone came up a few times. The CDR3 DNA reads TGTGCCAGCAGTTACTCGAAGAATCAGCCCCAGCATTTT. Protein sequence: CASSYSKNQPQHF. The chain links TRBV6-5 to TRBJ1-5; D uncertain. Trimming left V 0 bases short and J 4 bases short, with 4 bases between. CDR1 and CDR2 from the germline V gene are MNHEY and SVGAGI. There are 13 residues in the CDR3.